The 19 T cell receptor beta chains listed next were all sequenced from one sample in a study of shared clonotypes between healthy human individuals. Profiled with immunoSEQ multiplex PCR; TCRdb holds only in-frame clones, not every one. The profile shows hundreds of thousands of clones, about 96% of them singletons. Naive CD8 cells were CD45RO-negative, positively selected for CCR7, excluding terminally differentiated effector memory CD45RA+ cells. The source material was naive CD8+ T cells sorted from blood. The receptors shown here come from a woman aged 30 to 39 in good health.

The J gene is TRBJ1-2, the V gene TRBV4-2; 10 nucleotides match TRBD1. The CDR3 spans 16 residues. The J segment lost 6 bases and the V segment lost 3 bases, leaving 10 bases of the junction unmatched. Germline assignment: CDR1 LGHNA and CDR2 YNFKEQ. The CDR3 loop reads CASSQGTGESGHGYTF. The CDR3, as DNA: TGTGCCAGCAGCCAGGGGACAGGGGAATCTGGACATGGCTACACCTTC.

The rearrangement joins TRBV19 to TRBJ2-2; perhaps D is TRBD1 or TRBD2 (6 bases each). This CDR3 has 14 residues. V was pared by 5 bases and J by 2 bases, with 9 bases between. The germline V gene encodes CDR1 LNHDA and CDR2 SQIVND (reference sequence). As DNA, the CDR3 is TGTGCCAGTAGTGCGGGACACAACACCGGGGAGCTGTTTTTT. Translating it yields CASSAGHNTGELFF.

V is TRBV28 and J is TRBJ1-4; no definite D call. CDR1 and CDR2 (germline): MDHEN, SYDVKM. The CDR3 sequence is 17 residues long. V was shortened by 4 bases and J by 0 bases, with 15 bases between the two germline ends. The CDR3 protein is CASSYLLGDATNEKLFF. The CDR3 DNA is TGTGCCAGCAGTTACCTTCTGGGAGACGCAACTAATGAAAAACTGTTTTTT.

This clone came up once. V gene TRBV18 combines with J gene TRBJ2-7; the match to TRBD1 covers 8 bases. Looked up from germline, CDR1 is KGHSH and CDR2 is LQKENI. The junction had 12 bases not matched to a gene; V was cut back by 2 bases and J by 6 bases. The CDR3 has 16 amino acids. The DNA of the CDR3 is TGTGCCAGCTCACCATCTCCCGGACAGGGAGTCCCCGAGCAGTACTTC. This encodes CASSPSPGQGVPEQYF. Complete variable domain (other parts from reference TRBV18 and TRBJ2-7): NAGVMQNPRHLVRRRGQEARLRCSPMKGHSHVYWYRQLPEEGLKFMVYLQKENIIDESGMPKERFSAEFPKEGPSILRIQQVVRGDSAAYFCASSPSPGQGVPEQYFGPGTRLTVT.

V usage is TRBV7-9 and J usage is TRBJ2-1; D remains ambiguous. From germline, CDR1 is SEHNR and CDR2 FQNEAQ (reference sequence). V lost 2 bases and J 8 bases, leaving 13 bases between the germline ends. The CDR3 contains 14 residues. CDR3 residues: CASSLTSQRHEQFF. Here the CDR3 DNA reads TGTGCCAGCAGCTTAACTTCACAGAGGCATGAGCAGTTCTTC.

The rearrangement links TRBV2 to TRBJ2-7; tentatively, D is TRBD1 (5 bases). V was shortened by 1 base and J by 3 bases, with 7 bases between the two germline ends. The CDR3 is 13 amino acids. CDR1 and CDR2 from the germline V gene are SNHLY and FYNNEI. This CDR3 reads CASSEGGFYEQYF. The CDR3 DNA reads TGTGCCAGCAGTGAAGGGGGCTTCTACGAGCAGTACTTC.

The rearrangement joins TRBV13 to TRBJ2-3; 8 nucleotides align to TRBD1. This CDR3 region has 15 residues. V trimming: 5 bases; J trimming: 2 bases; junction bases outside the gene matches: 6. Germline CDR1 PRHDT, CDR2 FYEKMQ (reference sequence). In nucleotides, the CDR3 is TGTGCCAGCAGCGCCGCAGGGGGCATCACAGATACGCAGTATTTT. This translates into CASSAAGGITDTQYF.

The chain combines TRBV6-4 with TRBJ2-7, with D uncertain. The V end was cut by 2 bases, the J end by 6 bases, with 11 bases between. Germline CDR1 reads MRHNA; CDR2 reads SNTAGT. CDR3 size: 13 residues. The CDR3 is CASSDSELSEQYF. The CDR3 DNA follows: TGTGCCAGCAGTGACAGCGAGTTATCCGAGCAGTACTTC.

The chain links TRBV4-1 to TRBJ2-1; D remains unclear. V lost 1 base and J lost 5, with 9 bases in between. Germline V gene lookup returns CDR1 MGHRA and CDR2 YSYEKL. This CDR3 contains 14 residues. CDR3 loop: CASSQGSADNEQFF. CDR3 nucleotides: TGCGCCAGCAGCCAAGGGTCCGCCGACAATGAGCAGTTCTTC.

V is TRBV4-1 and J is TRBJ1-6; D call uncertain. CDR3 size: 16 residues. Trimming cost V 4 bases and J 2 bases, with 12 bases left between them. CDR1 is MGHRA and CDR2 is YSYEKL in the germline V gene. The CDR3 DNA reads as TGCGCCAGCAGCCCCGGACGAGGCGCCTATAATTCACCCCTCCACTTT. It yields the protein CASSPGRGAYNSPLHF.

The chain links TRBV4-2 to TRBJ1-2; D is unclear. Germline CDR1 and CDR2: LGHNA and YNFKEQ. V was shortened by 4 bases and J by 5 bases, with 17 bases between the two germline ends. This CDR3 is 15 amino acids long. The CDR3, as DNA: TGTGCCAGCAGCCCAGGAGACGAGGGTTGGTATGGCTACACCTTC. Residues: CASSPGDEGWYGYTF.

V and J are TRBV4-2 and TRBJ2-3, with TRBD2 identical over 7 bases. This CDR3 is built from 17 residues. The germline V gene has CDR1 LGHNA and CDR2 YNFKEQ. Trimming at V came to 0 bases and at J to 1 base, leaving 7 bases not matched to a gene. The CDR3 bases are TGTGCCAGCAGCCAAGATGATGCGGGGAGGGGCACAGATACGCAGTATTTT. It encodes CASSQDDAGRGTDTQYF.

The chain is built from TRBV10-3 and TRBJ2-3; possibly TRBD2 for D (6 bases). Germline V CDR1 and CDR2: ENHRY, SYGVKD. V gave up 4 bases and J gave up 2 bases, with 16 bases separating them. This CDR3 region has 16 residues. For the CDR3, the DNA is TGTGCCATCAGTGCGGGAGTTGCATTCTACACAGATACGCAGTATTTT. This gives the protein CAISAGVAFYTDTQYF.

The rearrangement joins TRBV19 to TRBJ1-2; 8 nucleotides agree with TRBD1. With V trimmed by 8 bases and J by 6 bases, 17 bases remained unmatched. Germline V gives CDR1 LNHDA, CDR2 SQIVND (reference sequence). This CDR3 is built from 16 residues. In DNA form, the CDR3 reads TGTGCCAGTCAGTCTTCAGGGGGCGCAAAGGAGGATGGCTACACCTTC. Its translation: CASQSSGGAKEDGYTF. Full variable domain (rest looked up from reference TRBV19 and TRBJ1-2): DGGITQSPKYLFRKEGQNVTLSCEQNLNHDAMYWYRQDPGQGLRLIYYSQIVNDFQKGDIAEGYSVSREKKESFPLTVTSAQKNPTAFYLCASQSSGGAKEDGYTFGSGTRLTVV.

The rearrangement joins TRBV6-1 to TRBJ1-2; D call uncertain. This CDR3 is built from 14 residues. V was cut by 2 bases and J by 6 bases, with 13 bases left in between. Germline CDR1 and CDR2: MNHNS and SASEGT. The CDR3: CASSEIGENHGYTF. DNA of the CDR3: TGTGCCAGCAGTGAAATCGGAGAAAATCATGGCTACACCTTC.

The chain uses TRBV2 and TRBJ2-1, with TRBD2 matching 14 bases. Losses at the gene ends were 4 bases for V and 7 bases for J; bases not matched to a gene: 3. From germline, CDR1 is SNHLY and CDR2 FYNNEI. The CDR3 loop spans 15 amino acids. The CDR3 spells CASSVGLAGGNEQFF. For the CDR3, the DNA is TGTGCCAGCAGTGTCGGACTAGCGGGAGGTAATGAGCAGTTCTTC.

The chain has TRBV7-2 and TRBJ2-7; maybe TRBD2 (6 bases). The CDR3 contains 14 residues. Germline-derived CDR1 and CDR2 are SGHTA and FQGNSA. V lost 5 bases and J 5 bases, leaving 16 bases between the germline ends. Here the CDR3 DNA reads TGTGCCAGCAGCCCTTATCCCGGGAGCAACGAGCAGTACTTC. Protein product: CASSPYPGSNEQYF.

V is TRBV2 and J is TRBJ1-4; D gene ambiguous. Germline CDR1 SNHLY, CDR2 FYNNEI. V was pared by 10 bases and J by 1 base, with 13 bases between. This CDR3 comprises 14 residues. The CDR3 nucleotides are TGTGCCACCAAGGGTGGGGTAACTAATGAAAAACTGTTTTTT. The encoded protein is CATKGGVTNEKLFF.

This chain connects TRBV29-1 to TRBJ2-1, with unresolved D. The CDR3 spans 12 residues. Trimming cost V 8 bases and J 3 bases, with 11 bases left between them. CDR1 SQVTM and CDR2 ANQGSEA come from the germline V gene. CDR3 loop: CSPVSVYNEQFF. CDR3 in DNA: TGCAGCCCCGTCAGCGTCTACAATGAGCAGTTCTTC.